The sequence of this TCR beta chain was determined in a study of tumor-infiltrating lymphocytes in primary liver carcinoma. About the study: The patient population consisted of men and women between 30 and 69 years of age. Staging of the tumors gave T1-T3 N0M0, with widths of roughly 4 to 10 cm. The study's findings and limits: There were only about 7-25% of top clones found in all five tumor regions. Less overlap was seen in tumor-adjacent and tumor-blood pairs than in tumor region pairs.

With respect to this clonotype: The antigen remains unidentified.

Constant-region priming of 500 to 550 ng total RNA yielded TCR beta cDNA. Slightly modified ARM-PCR, run as three nested multiplex PCR rounds, produced the TCR beta libraries. Researchers ran the first two PCR rounds for roughly 11 cycles each with TRBV1-TRBV30 forward primers and a C-beta reverse primer. TCRdb fed the multiplex PCR reads into MiXCR, producing one record per CDR3 protein. The table records 50,000 or so distinct CDR3 sequences, 70% to 80% of them present only once. It was from about 19-30 mg of unsorted bulk tissue that RNA and DNA were co-extracted. The CDR3 loop spans 16 amino acids. Germline trimming cut 3 bases from V and 13 bases from J; bases unmatched to any gene: 14.

Specimen: liver tumor tissue from sampling region 5. Subset denoted: tumor region T5, tumor centre. The chain links TRBV12-3 or TRBV12-4 to TRBJ2-1; 11 positions match TRBD2. The source is a man between 35 and 55 years old with primary liver carcinoma and hepatitis B virus infection. The CDR3 protein is CASSFRTSGRGSEQFF. The CDR3, as DNA: TGTGCCAGCAGTTTTAGGACTAGCGGGCGGGGGAGTGAACAGTTCTTC.